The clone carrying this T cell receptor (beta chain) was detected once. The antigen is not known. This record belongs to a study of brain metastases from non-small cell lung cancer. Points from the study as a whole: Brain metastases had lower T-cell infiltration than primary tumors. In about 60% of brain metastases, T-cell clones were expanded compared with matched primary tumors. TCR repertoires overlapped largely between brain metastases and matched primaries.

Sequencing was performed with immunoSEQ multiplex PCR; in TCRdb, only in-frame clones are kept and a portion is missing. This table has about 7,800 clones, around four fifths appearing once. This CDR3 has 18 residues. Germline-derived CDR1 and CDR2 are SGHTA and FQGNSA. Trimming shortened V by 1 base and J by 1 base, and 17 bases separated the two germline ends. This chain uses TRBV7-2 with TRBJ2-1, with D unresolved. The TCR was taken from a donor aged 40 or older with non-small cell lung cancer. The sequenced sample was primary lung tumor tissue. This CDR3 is CASSLVGGPGTSYNEQFF. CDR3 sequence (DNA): TGTGCCAGCAGCTTAGTAGGCGGACCAGGAACTTCCTACAATGAGCAGTTCTTC. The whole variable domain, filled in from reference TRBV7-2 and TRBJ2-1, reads GAGVSQSPSNKVTEKGKDVELRCDPISGHTALYWYRQSLGQGLEFLIYFQGNSAPDKSGLPSDRFSAERTGGSVSTLTIQRTQQEDSAVYLCASSLVGGPGTSYNEQFFGPGTRLTVL.